The 14 T cell receptor beta chains presented below share a single source sample, sequenced in a study of shared clonotypes between healthy human individuals. Using immunoSEQ multiplex PCR, the repertoire was profiled, and TCRdb retains in-frame clones only, with some absent. The sample gives over a million clones, about 74% of which show up once; 1.5% is in the top ten. The source material was memory CD4+ T cells sorted from blood. Indicated subset: CD45RA-negative fraction. The receptors here all came from a man between 18 and 35 years old in good health.

To note about this clone: Other DNA sequences in this sample translate to the same CDR3. The J gene is TRBJ1-2, the V gene TRBV5-1; D ambiguous. V gave up 0 bases and J gave up 3 bases, with 9 bases separating them. The CDR3 loop spans 14 amino acids. In germline, CDR1 is SGHRS, CDR2 YFSETQ. Here the CDR3 DNA reads TGCGCCAGCAGCTTGGACGGTGGGGACTATGGCTACACCTTC. It codes for CASSLDGGDYGYTF.

This clone was seen ten or more times. The chain links TRBV2 to TRBJ2-3, with 14 bases lining up with TRBD2. Per the germline V gene, CDR1 is SNHLY and CDR2 is FYNNEI. With V trimmed by 5 bases and J by 2 bases, 9 bases remained unmatched. The CDR3 runs 18 residues. The CDR3 loop reads CASSLTSGGAGFTDTQYF. The CDR3 nucleotides read TGTGCCAGCAGTCTGACTAGCGGGGGGGCCGGGTTCACAGATACGCAGTATTTT.

The chain has TRBV5-1 and TRBJ1-4, with D perhaps TRBD1 (6 bases). Trimming removed 4 bases from V and 8 bases from J, with 18 bases in between. The CDR3 runs 15 residues. The germline V gene has CDR1 SGHRS and CDR2 YFSETQ. The CDR3 DNA reads TGCGCCAGCAGCGGTACAGGGTCGAAAGAGGAAAAACTGTTTTTT. Its translation is CASSGTGSKEEKLFF.

This clone was recorded a few times. Other DNA variants within this sample encode the same CDR3. The chain joins TRBV10-3 to TRBJ1-1; D uncertain. The CDR3 sequence is 13 residues long. V was shortened by 5 bases and J by 2 bases, with 9 bases between the two germline ends. The germline CDR1 and CDR2 sequences are ENHRY and SYGVKD. The CDR3 DNA sequence: TGTGCCATCAGTCGGACCGTCAACACTGAAGCTTTCTTT. Its translation is CAISRTVNTEAFF.

This clone was seen only a few times. This chain links TRBV7-2 with TRBJ2-5, with 12 bases lining up with TRBD2. In germline, CDR1 is SGHTA, CDR2 FQGNSA. The CDR3 has 15 residues. Unmatched junction bases numbered 5, after V lost 4 bases and J lost 5 bases. The CDR3 DNA reads as TGTGCCAGCAGCTCGCGACTAGCGGGAGCGGAGACCCAGTACTTC. Translated, it gives CASSSRLAGAETQYF.

A note on this clone: Other DNA sequences of this sample code for an identical CDR3. The chain combines TRBV5-1 with TRBJ2-3, with 7 bases lining up with TRBD2. Germline CDR1 is SGHRS and CDR2 is YFSETQ. CDR3 length: 14 amino acids. V lost 0 bases, J lost 6 bases, and 4 bases stayed unmatched. The CDR3 reads CASSLGLAVDTQYF. The DNA for the CDR3 is TGCGCCAGCAGCTTGGGTCTAGCGGTCGATACGCAGTATTTT.

CDR3 DNA sequence: TGTGCCAGTAGTATAGAGGCGAACAGTAATCAGCCCCAGCATTTT. Translation gives CASSIEANSNQPQHF. The gene calls are TRBV19 and TRBJ1-5; unclear D gene. The V gene's germline CDR1 is LNHDA and CDR2 SQIVND (reference sequence). The CDR3 has 15 amino acids. Trimming took off 0 bases at V and 4 bases at J, with 10 bases between the two ends. Using reference TRBV19 and TRBJ1-5 for the parts outside the CDR3, the full variable domain is DGGITQSPKYLFRKEGQNVTLSCEQNLNHDAMYWYRQDPGQGLRLIYYSQIVNDFQKGDIAEGYSVSREKKESFPLTVTSAQKNPTAFYLCASSIEANSNQPQHFGDGTRLSIL.

This sequence joins TRBV30 and TRBJ1-4; no firm D call. V was pared by 0 bases and J by 0 bases, with 5 bases between. The CDR3 has 14 amino acids. Germline CDR1 is GTSNPN and CDR2 is SVGIG (reference sequence). The chain's CDR3 is CAWSVVSTNEKLFF. The DNA for the CDR3 is TGTGCCTGGAGTGTCGTTTCAACTAATGAAAAACTGTTTTTT.

This clone was seen a few times. This same CDR3 is encoded by further DNA sequences in the sample. V and J are TRBV2 and TRBJ2-3, with D unclear. Trimming removed 4 bases from V and 0 bases from J, with 5 bases in between. CDR3 length: 13 residues. Germline lookup yields CDR1 SNHLY and CDR2 FYNNEI. DNA of the CDR3: TGTGCCAGCAGTGCCCAAAGCACAGATACGCAGTATTTT. Translation gives CASSAQSTDTQYF.

V is TRBV6-5 and J is TRBJ2-7; the D is unclear. This CDR3 is built from 13 residues. Germline CDR1 is MNHEY and CDR2 is SVGAGI. V dropped 6 bases and J dropped 5 bases, with 14 bases sitting between them. CDR3 sequence: CASSRDAAHEQYF. As DNA, the CDR3 is TGTGCCAGCAGCCGCGACGCTGCCCACGAGCAGTACTTC.

The V gene is TRBV10-3, the J gene TRBJ2-7; the D is unclear. Germline lookup yields CDR1 ENHRY and CDR2 SYGVKD. CDR3 size: 13 residues. V lost 2 bases and J lost 2, with 7 bases in between. CDR3 amino acids: CAISEPPPYEQYF. CDR3 coding DNA: TGTGCCATCAGTGAGCCTCCACCCTACGAGCAGTACTTC.

The V gene is TRBV7-8, the J gene TRBJ1-1; 7 nucleotides line up with TRBD1. V trimming: 3 bases; J trimming: 4 bases; junction bases outside the gene matches: 5. This CDR3 is built from 14 residues. CDR1 and CDR2 from the germline V gene are SGHVS and FQNEAQ. CDR3: CASSLREGATEAFF. The CDR3, as DNA: TGTGCCAGCAGCTTGAGGGAGGGGGCCACTGAAGCTTTCTTT.

J is TRBJ1-1 and V is TRBV7-8; D unresolved. Between the trimmed V and J ends, which lost 2 bases and 0 bases, there was a span of 7 bases. This CDR3 is 14 amino acids long. Germline CDR1 is SGHVS and CDR2 is FQNEAQ. The chain's CDR3 is CASSLQILNTEAFF. In DNA, the CDR3 is TGTGCCAGCAGCTTACAGATCCTGAACACTGAAGCTTTCTTT. Supplemented by reference TRBV7-8 and TRBJ1-1, the full variable domain reads GAGVSQSPRYKVAKRGQDVALRCDPISGHVSLFWYQQALGQGPEFLTYFQNEAQLDKSGLPSDRFFAERPEGSVSTLKIQRTQQEDSAVYLCASSLQILNTEAFFGQGTRLTVV.

V and J are TRBV18 and TRBJ2-3, with D perhaps TRBD1 (6 bases). Germline V gives CDR1 KGHSH, CDR2 LQKENI. The V end lost 2 bases, the J end lost 9 bases, and 15 bases lay between the germline ends. The CDR3 extends over 14 amino acids. The DNA for the CDR3 is TGTGCCAGCTCACCAATCGGGCCCCAGGGGACGCAGTATTTT. The encoded protein is CASSPIGPQGTQYF.